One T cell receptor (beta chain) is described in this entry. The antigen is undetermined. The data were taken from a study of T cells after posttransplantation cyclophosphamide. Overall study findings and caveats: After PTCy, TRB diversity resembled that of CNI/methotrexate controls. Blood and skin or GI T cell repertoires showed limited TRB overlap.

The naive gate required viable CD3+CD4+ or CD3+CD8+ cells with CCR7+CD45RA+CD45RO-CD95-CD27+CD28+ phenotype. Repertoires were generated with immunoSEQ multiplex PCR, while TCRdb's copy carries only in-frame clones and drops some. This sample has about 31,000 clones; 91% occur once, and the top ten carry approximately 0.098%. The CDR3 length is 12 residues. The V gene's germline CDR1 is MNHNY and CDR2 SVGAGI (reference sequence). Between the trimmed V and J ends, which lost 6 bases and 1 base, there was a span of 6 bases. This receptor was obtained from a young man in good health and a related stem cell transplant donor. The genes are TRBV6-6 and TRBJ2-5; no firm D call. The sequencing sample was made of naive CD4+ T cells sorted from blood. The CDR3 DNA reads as TGTGCCAGCAGCCCTCCCCAAGAGACCCAGTACTTC. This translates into CASSPPQETQYF.